The TCR beta chain under discussion was sequenced for a study of shared clonotypes between healthy human individuals. General study findings and limits: Sequencing of the sorted subsets was shown by rarefaction to be incomplete despite large depth. Larger estimated richness was generally recorded for naive subsets relative to memory subsets.

Of note for this clone: Its antigen is currently unknown.

Sorted-subset replicate PCR reactions contained approximately 190 ng DNA, corresponding to tens of thousands of T cell genomes. Profiled with immunoSEQ multiplex PCR; TCRdb holds only in-frame clones, not every one. The sample contains approximately 1.5 million clones, approximately 98.5% of which appear only once. In germline, CDR1 is MNHEY, CDR2 SVGAGI. V was clipped by 7 bases and J by 5 bases; unmatched bases: 9. The CDR3 sequence is 14 residues long. Material: naive CD4+ T cells sorted from blood. The subset: CD45RA+ positively selected. The rearrangement links TRBV6-5 to TRBJ2-7; 9 positions match TRBD2. The sequence derives from a man under 40 in good health. The CDR3 region has the DNA TGTGCCAGCACTATAGCGGGAGCTCAAGACGAGCAGTACTTC. Translation: CASTIAGAQDEQYF.